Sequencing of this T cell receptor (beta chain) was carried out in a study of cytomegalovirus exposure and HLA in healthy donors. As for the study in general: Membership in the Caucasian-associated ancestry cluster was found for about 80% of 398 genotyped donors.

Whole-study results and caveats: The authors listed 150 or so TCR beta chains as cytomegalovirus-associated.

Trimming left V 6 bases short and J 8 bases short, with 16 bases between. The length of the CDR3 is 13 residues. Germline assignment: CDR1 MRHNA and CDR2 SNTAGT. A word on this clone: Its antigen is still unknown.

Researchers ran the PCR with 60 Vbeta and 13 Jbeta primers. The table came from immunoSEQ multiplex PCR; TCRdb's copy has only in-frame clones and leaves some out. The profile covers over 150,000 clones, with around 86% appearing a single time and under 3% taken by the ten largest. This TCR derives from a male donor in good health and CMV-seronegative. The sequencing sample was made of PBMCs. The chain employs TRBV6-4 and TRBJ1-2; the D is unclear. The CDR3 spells CASRPGLTGGYTF. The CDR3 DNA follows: TGTGCCAGCAGGCCCGGACTGACGGGCGGCTACACCTTC.